This entry concerns a single T cell receptor beta chain. The germline V gene has CDR1 MGHRA and CDR2 YSYEKL. The CDR3 extends over 15 amino acids. Trimming removed 3 bases from V and 2 bases from J; junction bases left unmatched: 3. Indicated treatment: around 19 received Ad26.COV2.S at low or high dose, single or two shots; 5 received placebo; per-sample allocation not given. Collection of the samples took place on day 63 after the first injection of vaccine or placebo. The protocol was immunoSEQ multiplex PCR, while the TCRdb copy is restricted to in-frame clones and leaves out a portion. Seen here are a few hundred thousand clones, approximately 90% observed once, and the top ten hold approximately 4%. This entry comes from a study of Ad26.COV2.S vaccination and SARS-CoV-2 variants.

The sequence came from a person aged 18-60 years who received the Ad26.COV2.S COVID-19 vaccine or a placebo. The chain recombines TRBV4-1 with TRBJ2-7; 11 positions match TRBD1. Sequencing used peripheral blood, obtained in a trial of Ad26.COV2.S vaccine versus placebo. The CDR3: CASSHRDRGTYEQYF. CDR3 DNA sequence: TGCGCCAGCAGCCACCGGGACAGGGGGACCTACGAGCAGTACTTC.